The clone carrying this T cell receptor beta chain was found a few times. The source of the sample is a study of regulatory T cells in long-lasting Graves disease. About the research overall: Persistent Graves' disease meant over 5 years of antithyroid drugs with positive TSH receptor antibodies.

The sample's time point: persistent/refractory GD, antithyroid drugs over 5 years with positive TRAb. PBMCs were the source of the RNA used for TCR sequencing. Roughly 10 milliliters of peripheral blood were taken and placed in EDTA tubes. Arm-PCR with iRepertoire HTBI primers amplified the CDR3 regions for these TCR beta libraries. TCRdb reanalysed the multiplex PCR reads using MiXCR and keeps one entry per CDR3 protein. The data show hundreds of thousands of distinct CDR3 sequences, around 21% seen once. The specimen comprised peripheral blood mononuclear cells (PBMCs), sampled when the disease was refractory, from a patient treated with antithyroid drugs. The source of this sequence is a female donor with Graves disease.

CDR3 sequence (DNA): TGCAGCGTTTCCGGGAGTAACTATGGCTACACCTTC. Amino acids: CSVSGSNYGYTF. The genes are TRBV29-1 and TRBJ1-2; D uncertain. Trimming cost V 5 bases and J 1 base, with 8 bases left between them. The length of the CDR3 is 12 residues. Germline values: CDR1 SQVTM, CDR2 ANQGSEA. The whole variable domain, filled in from reference TRBV29-1 and TRBJ1-2, reads SAVISQKPSRDICQRGTSLTIQCQVDSQVTMMFWYRQQPGQSLTLIATANQGSEATYESGFVIDKFPISRPNLTFSTLTVSNMSPEDSSIYLCSVSGSNYGYTFGSGTRLTVV.